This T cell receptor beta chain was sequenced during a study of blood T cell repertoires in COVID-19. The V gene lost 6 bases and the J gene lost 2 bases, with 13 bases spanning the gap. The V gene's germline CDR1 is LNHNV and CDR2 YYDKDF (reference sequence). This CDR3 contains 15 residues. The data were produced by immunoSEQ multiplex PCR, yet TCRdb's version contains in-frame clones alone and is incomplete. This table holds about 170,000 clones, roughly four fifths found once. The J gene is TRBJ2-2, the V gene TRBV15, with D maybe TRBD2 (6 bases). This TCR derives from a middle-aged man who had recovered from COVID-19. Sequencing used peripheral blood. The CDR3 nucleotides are TGTGCCACCAGGTGGGGCGGGACTAACACCGGGGAGCTGTTTTTT. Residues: CATRWGGTNTGELFF.